This T cell receptor (beta chain) was obtained from a study of Ad26.COV2.S vaccination and SARS-CoV-2 variants. Overall study: Ad26.COV2.S given intramuscularly, once or twice 56 days apart.

Concerning this clone: Its antigen is not known.

Study outcomes and limitations: The TCR breadth and depth analyses may have understated or missed part of the total T cell responses.

This CDR3 spans 17 amino acids. With 4 bases clipped from V and 6 bases from J, the junction kept 11 bases outside the gene matches. From germline, CDR1 is SGHRS and CDR2 YFSETQ. Specified treatment: over 15 received Ad26.COV2.S at low or high dose, single or two shots; about 5 received placebo; per-sample allocation not given. Specimen acquisition occurred on day 63 following the initial vaccine or placebo injection. Profiled with immunoSEQ multiplex PCR; TCRdb holds only in-frame clones, not every one. The sample has 350,000 to 500,000 clones, about 90% seen once. The sequencing used peripheral blood, collected in a trial of Ad26.COV2.S vaccine versus placebo. The clonotype comes from a person between 18 and 65 years old who received the Ad26.COV2.S COVID-19 vaccine or a placebo. The chain has TRBV5-1 and TRBJ1-4, with 11 nucleotides matching TRBD1. In DNA, the CDR3 is TGCGCCAGCAGCCTGGGGACAGGGGGATTGGGATATGAAAAACTGTTTTTT. Translated, it gives CASSLGTGGLGYEKLFF.